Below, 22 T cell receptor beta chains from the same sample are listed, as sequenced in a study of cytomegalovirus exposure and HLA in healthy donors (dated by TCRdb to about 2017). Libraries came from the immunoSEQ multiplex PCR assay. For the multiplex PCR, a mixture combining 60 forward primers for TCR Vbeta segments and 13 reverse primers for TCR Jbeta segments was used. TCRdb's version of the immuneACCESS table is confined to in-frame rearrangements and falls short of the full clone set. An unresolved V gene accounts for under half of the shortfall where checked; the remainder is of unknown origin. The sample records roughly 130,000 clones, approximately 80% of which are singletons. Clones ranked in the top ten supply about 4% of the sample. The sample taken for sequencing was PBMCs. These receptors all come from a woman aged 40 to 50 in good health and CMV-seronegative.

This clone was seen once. The CDR3 coding sequence is TGTGCCAGCTCACCACCCGAGCGGGACGAAAAACTGTTTTTT. This sequence encodes CASSPPERDEKLFF. The rearrangement uses TRBV18 and TRBJ1-4, with a tentative D call TRBD1 (5 bases). CDR1 KGHSH and CDR2 LQKENI come from the germline V gene. The V and J ends lost 0 bases and 8 bases respectively, with 10 bases between them. The CDR3 sequence is 14 residues long.

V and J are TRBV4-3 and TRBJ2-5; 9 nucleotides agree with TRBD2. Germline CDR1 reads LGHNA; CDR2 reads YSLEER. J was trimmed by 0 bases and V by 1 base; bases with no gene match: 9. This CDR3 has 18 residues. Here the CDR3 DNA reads TGCGCCAGCAGCCAAGTGGCTAGCGGGGACCTCTACCAAGAGACCCAGTACTTC. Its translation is CASSQVASGDLYQETQYF.

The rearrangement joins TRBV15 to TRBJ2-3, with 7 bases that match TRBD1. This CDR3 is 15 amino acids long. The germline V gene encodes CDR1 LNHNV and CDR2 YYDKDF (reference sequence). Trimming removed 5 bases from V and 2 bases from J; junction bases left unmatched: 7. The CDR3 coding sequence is TGTGCCACCAGCGGTTTTGGGACAGACACAGATACGCAGTATTTT. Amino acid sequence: CATSGFGTDTDTQYF.

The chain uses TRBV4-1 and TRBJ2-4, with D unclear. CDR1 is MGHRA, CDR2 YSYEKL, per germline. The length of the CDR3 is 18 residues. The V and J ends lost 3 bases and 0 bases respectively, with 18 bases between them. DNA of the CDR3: TGCGCCAGCAGCCACAACCCTCTAGTACGAGGAGCCAAAAACATTCAGTACTTC. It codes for CASSHNPLVRGAKNIQYF.

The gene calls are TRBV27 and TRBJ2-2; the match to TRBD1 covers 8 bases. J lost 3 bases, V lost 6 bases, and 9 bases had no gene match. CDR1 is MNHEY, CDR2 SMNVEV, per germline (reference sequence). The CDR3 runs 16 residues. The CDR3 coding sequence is TGTGCCAGCAGCAAGGGACAGGCGGTTTACACCGGGGAGCTGTTTTTT. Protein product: CASSKGQAVYTGELFF.

CDR3 sequence reads: CASSQAGTDNTGELFF. Written as DNA, the CDR3 is TGTGCCAGCAGCCAAGCCGGGACTGACAACACCGGGGAGCTGTTTTTT. The V gene is TRBV4-2, the J gene TRBJ2-2, with TRBD2 as a possible D gene (6 bases). Germline V gene lookup returns CDR1 LGHNA and CDR2 YNFKEQ. Trimming stripped 1 base from V and 2 bases from J, with 11 bases between. The CDR3 totals 16 residues.

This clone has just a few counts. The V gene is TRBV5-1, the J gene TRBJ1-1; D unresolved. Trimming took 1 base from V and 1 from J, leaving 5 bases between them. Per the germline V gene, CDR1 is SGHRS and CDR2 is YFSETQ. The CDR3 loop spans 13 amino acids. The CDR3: CASSLTENTEAFF. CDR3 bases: TGCGCCAGCAGCTTGACAGAGAACACTGAAGCTTTCTTT.

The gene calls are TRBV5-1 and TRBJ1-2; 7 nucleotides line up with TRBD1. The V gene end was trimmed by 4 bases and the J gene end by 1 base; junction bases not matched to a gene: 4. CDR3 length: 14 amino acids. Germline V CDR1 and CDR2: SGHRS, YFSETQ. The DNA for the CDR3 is TGCGCCAGCAGCCCCCGACAGGGTAACTATGGCTACACCTTC. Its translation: CASSPRQGNYGYTF.

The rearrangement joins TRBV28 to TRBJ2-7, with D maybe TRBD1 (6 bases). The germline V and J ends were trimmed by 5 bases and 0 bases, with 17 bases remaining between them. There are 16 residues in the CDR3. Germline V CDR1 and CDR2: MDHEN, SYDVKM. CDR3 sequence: CASSPPLGANSYEQYF. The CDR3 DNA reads TGTGCCAGCAGTCCCCCGTTGGGGGCCAACTCCTACGAGCAGTACTTC.

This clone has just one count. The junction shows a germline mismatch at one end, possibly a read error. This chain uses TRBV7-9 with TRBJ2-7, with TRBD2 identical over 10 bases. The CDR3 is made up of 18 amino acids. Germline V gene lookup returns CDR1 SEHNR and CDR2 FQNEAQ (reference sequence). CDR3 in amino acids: CSSSSPPSGGPSSYEQYF. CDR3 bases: TGTTCCAGCAGCTCCCCACCTAGCGGGGGCCCTAGCTCCTACGAGCAGTACTTC.

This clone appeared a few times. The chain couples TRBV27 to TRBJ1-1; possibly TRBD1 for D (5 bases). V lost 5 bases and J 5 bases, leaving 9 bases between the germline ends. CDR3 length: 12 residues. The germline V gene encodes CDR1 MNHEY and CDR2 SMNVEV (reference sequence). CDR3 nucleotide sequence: TGTGCCAGCAGTGGGGGGAAGACTGAAGCTTTCTTT. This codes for CASSGGKTEAFF.

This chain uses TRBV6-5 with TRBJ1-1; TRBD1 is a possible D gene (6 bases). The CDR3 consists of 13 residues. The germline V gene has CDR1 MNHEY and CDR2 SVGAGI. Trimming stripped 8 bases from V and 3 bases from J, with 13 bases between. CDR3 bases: TGTGCCAGCCAGGGGAATAAGGACACTGAAGCTTTCTTT. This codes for CASQGNKDTEAFF.

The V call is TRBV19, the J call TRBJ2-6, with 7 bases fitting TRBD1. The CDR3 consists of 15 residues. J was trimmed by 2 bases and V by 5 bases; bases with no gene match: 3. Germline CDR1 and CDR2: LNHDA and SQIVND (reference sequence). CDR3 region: CASSPDRAGANVLTF. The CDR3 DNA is TGTGCCAGTAGTCCAGACAGGGCTGGGGCCAACGTCCTGACTTTC.

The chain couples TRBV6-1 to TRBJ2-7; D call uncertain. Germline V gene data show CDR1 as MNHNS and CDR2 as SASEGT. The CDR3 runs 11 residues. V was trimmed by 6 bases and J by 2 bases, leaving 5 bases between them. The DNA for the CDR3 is TGTGCCAGCAGCCGTACCTACGAGCAGTACTTC. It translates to CASSRTYEQYF.

CDR3 residues: CASSLEDRGDYGYTF. The DNA for the CDR3 is TGTGCCAGCAGCTTAGAGGACAGGGGGGACTATGGCTACACCTTC. The gene calls are TRBV7-9 and TRBJ1-2; 10 nucleotides line up with TRBD1. Germline lookup yields CDR1 SEHNR and CDR2 FQNEAQ (reference sequence). J gave up 3 bases and V 1 base, and 2 bases lay outside the gene matches. The CDR3 sequence is 15 residues long.

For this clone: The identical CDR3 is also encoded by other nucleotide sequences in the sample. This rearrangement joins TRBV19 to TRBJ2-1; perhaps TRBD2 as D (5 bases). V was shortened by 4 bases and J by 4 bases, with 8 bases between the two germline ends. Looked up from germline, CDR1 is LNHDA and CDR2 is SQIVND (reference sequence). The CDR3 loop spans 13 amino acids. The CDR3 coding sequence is TGTGCCAGTAGTAGCGGGCCTTACAATGAGCAGTTCTTC. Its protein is CASSSGPYNEQFF. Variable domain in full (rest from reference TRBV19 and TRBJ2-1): DGGITQSPKYLFRKEGQNVTLSCEQNLNHDAMYWYRQDPGQGLRLIYYSQIVNDFQKGDIAEGYSVSREKKESFPLTVTSAQKNPTAFYLCASSSGPYNEQFFGPGTRLTVL.

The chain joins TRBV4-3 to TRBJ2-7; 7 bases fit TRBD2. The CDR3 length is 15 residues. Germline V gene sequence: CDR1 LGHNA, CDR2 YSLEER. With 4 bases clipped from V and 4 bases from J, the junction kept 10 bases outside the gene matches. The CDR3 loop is CASSRGGIPPYEQYF. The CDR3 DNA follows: TGCGCCAGCAGCCGGGGGGGAATTCCGCCTTACGAGCAGTACTTC.

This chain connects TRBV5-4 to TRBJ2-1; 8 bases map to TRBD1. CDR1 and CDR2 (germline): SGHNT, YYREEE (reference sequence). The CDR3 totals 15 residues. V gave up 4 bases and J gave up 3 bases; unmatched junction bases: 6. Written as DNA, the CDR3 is TGTGCCAGCAGCGCGCAGGGGGCGCGCTACAATGAGCAGTTCTTC. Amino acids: CASSAQGARYNEQFF.

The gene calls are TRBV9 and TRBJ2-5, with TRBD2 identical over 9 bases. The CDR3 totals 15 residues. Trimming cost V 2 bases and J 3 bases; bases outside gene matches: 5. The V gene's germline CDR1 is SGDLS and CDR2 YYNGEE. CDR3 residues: CASSVGPSGEETQYF. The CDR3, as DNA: TGTGCCAGCAGCGTTGGGCCTAGCGGGGAAGAGACCCAGTACTTC.

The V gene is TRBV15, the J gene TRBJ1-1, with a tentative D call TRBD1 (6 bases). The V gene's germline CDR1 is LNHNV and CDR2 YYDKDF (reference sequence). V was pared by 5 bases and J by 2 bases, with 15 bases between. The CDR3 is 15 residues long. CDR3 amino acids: CATSVTGRGNTEAFF. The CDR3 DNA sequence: TGTGCCACCAGCGTTACAGGGAGGGGAAACACTGAAGCTTTCTTT.

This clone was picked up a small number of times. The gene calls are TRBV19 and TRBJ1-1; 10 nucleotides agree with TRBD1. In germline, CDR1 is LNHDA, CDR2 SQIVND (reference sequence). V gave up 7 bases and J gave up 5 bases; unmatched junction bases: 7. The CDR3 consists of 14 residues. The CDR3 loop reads CASTLGQGGTEAFF. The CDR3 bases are TGTGCCAGTACCTTAGGACAGGGGGGTACTGAAGCTTTCTTT.

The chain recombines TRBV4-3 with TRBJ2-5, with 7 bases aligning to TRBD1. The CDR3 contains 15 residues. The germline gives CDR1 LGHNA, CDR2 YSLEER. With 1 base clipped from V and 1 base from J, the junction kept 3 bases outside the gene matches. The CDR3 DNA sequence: TGCGCCAGCAGCCAAGGAACAGGGGTCCAAGAGACCCAGTACTTC. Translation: CASSQGTGVQETQYF.